A selection of T cell receptor beta chains follows, all from one sample in a study of blood T cell repertoires in COVID-19. Measured with immunoSEQ multiplex PCR; TCRdb has only the in-frame clones, and not every one. The sample shows about 230,000 clones, 65% to 90% of them seen only once. The sequencing input was peripheral blood. These receptors were obtained from a man between 45 and 60 years old with COVID-19, enrolled during active disease. CDR3s include the opening cysteine and the closing phenylalanine or tryptophan. The D gene is left open where the match is weak.

D	V	J	CDR3
TRBD1	TRBV19	TRBJ2-1	CATRRDREANEQFF
-	TRBV3-1/TRBV3-2	TRBJ2-1	CASSQTSGEQFF
TRBD1	TRBV5-8	-	CASSEDRVYEQYF
TRBD1	TRBV5-1	TRBJ1-2	CASSGTGGNYGYTF
-	TRBV5-1	TRBJ2-7	CASSLEGWGRVPLSYEQYF
-	TRBV6-5	TRBJ1-5	CASRPVSGNQPQHF
-	TRBV11-2	TRBJ1-3	CASSFGTPGNTIYF
TRBD1	TRBV27	TRBJ1-1	CASSAQGWGTEAFF
TRBD1	TRBV14	TRBJ2-7	CASSPGQGYGEQYF
TRBD2	TRBV7-9	TRBJ2-5	CASSFSRLAGGQETQYF
-	TRBV7-6	TRBJ1-1	CASSAIGGWNTEAFF
-	TRBV7-9	TRBJ1-2	CASSHDSSYGYTF
TRBD1	TRBV3-1/TRBV3-2	TRBJ1-2	CASSENRGYGYTF
TRBD1	TRBV28	TRBJ1-3	CASRPTGAGNTIYF
-	TRBV19	TRBJ1-4	CASTLRGEKLFF
-	TRBV5-6	TRBJ1-6	CASSLIQGSSPLHF
-	TRBV5-8	TRBJ2-1	CASTLSGGKNNEQFF
TRBD2	TRBV7-9	TRBJ2-2	CASSFDRTRLAGGPGELFF
TRBD2	TRBV9	TRBJ2-1	CASSVDPSGSSYNEQFF
TRBD1	TRBV9	TRBJ1-2	CASSLDRGHGYTF
TRBD1	TRBV7-9	TRBJ2-1	CASSSQGAYYNEQFF
TRBD2	TRBV7-2	TRBJ2-3	CASSFKWGGDTQYF
-	TRBV29-1	TRBJ2-1	CSQSPGSGNEQFF
-	TRBV4-3	TRBJ2-3	CASSQDPVRLGVPDTQYF
-	TRBV10-3	TRBJ1-5	CAISESSGNQPQHF
-	TRBV2	TRBJ1-1	CASRPEWLTEAFF
-	TRBV10-3	TRBJ2-1	CAISESGAYNEQFF
TRBD1	TRBV28	TRBJ1-2	CASSGQGANYGYTF
-	TRBV9	TRBJ2-3	CASSPQGLSTDTQYF
TRBD1	TRBV5-1	TRBJ2-7	CASSPGDRAPSEQYF
-	TRBV3-1/TRBV3-2	TRBJ1-1	CASSQDSQDAVYMNTEAFF
-	TRBV10-3	TRBJ2-1	CAISELSDEQFF
-	TRBV18	TRBJ2-3	CASSLYRELTDTQYF
TRBD1	TRBV18	TRBJ2-7	CASSQQGASEQYF
-	TRBV29-1	TRBJ1-5	CSVEDSVGQPQHF
-	TRBV3-1/TRBV3-2	TRBJ2-3	CASSQPNQGGTDTQYF
-	TRBV7-2	TRBJ2-5	CASNLFGGRIETQYF
TRBD1	TRBV5-1	TRBJ2-5	CASSSFTGGMETQYF
-	TRBV7-2	TRBJ1-4	CASSLGWTANEKLFF
TRBD1	TRBV4-2	TRBJ2-7	CASSLGTGSFEQYF
TRBD1	TRBV15	TRBJ1-2	CATSRDRLNYGYTF
-	TRBV18	TRBJ2-7	CASQMNTVTYEQYF
-	TRBV28	TRBJ1-2	CASTPRLLGNYGYTF
-	TRBV2	TRBJ1-6	CASSDRVGDSPLHF
-	TRBV6-5	TRBJ2-2	CASSYSQGTGELFF
-	TRBV5-1	TRBJ1-1	CASSLGHTLNTEAFF
-	TRBV2	TRBJ2-1	CASSESGLVNEQFF
TRBD1	TRBV4-1	TRBJ1-4	CASSQEVPTGHEKLFF
-	TRBV7-6	TRBJ2-7	CASSSGGSSSYEQYF
-	TRBV19	TRBJ2-2	CASSIRLTGFGSGELFF
-	TRBV25-1	TRBJ1-2	CASSEGGREGGYTF
-	TRBV2	TRBJ1-1	CASIQGSEAFF
TRBD1	TRBV10-2	TRBJ1-2	CASSATGQGLGGYTF
TRBD1	TRBV6-6	TRBJ1-4	CASSTGTGGLNEKLFF
TRBD2	TRBV28	TRBJ2-7	CASSLFRGGFEDRAYEQYF